A selection of T cell receptor beta chains follows, all from one sample in a study of CD8+CD57+ T cells in acquired aplastic anemia. TCRdb re-analysed the reads in MiXCR, keeping a single row per CDR3 protein. Seen here are approximately 380,000 distinct CDR3 sequences, 65% to 75% observed once, and the top ten hold 4%. Sequenced sample: sorted CD4+, CD8+, or CD8+CD57+ T cells (not recorded which) from PBMCs. The origin of the receptors is a human donor in good health, serving as a control. The conserved cysteine and the conserved F or W are not part of the CDR3 here. Size values are once, few and many counts, or a class for expanded clones, and some rows have none.

cdr3_aa: ASSLEQAFYNEQF; v_call: TRBV9; clone_size: NA; j_call: TRBJ2-1
cdr3_aa: ASSSEGQGNTEAF; v_call: TRBV5-1; clone_size: NA; j_call: TRBJ1-1
cdr3_aa: ASSVVPKTNEKLF; v_call: TRBV5-1; clone_size: NA; j_call: TRBJ1-4
cdr3_aa: ASSYVGGGDTFAQY; v_call: TRBV9; clone_size: NA; j_call: TRBJ2-3
cdr3_aa: ASSPLGDTGPEANVLT; v_call: TRBV7-3; clone_size: NA; j_call: TRBJ2-6
cdr3_aa: SAKQGGGEQF; v_call: TRBV20-1; clone_size: many; j_call: TRBJ2-1
cdr3_aa: ASSLEGNDRTRETQY; v_call: TRBV5-1; clone_size: NA; j_call: TRBJ2-5
cdr3_aa: ASSLGIRRYEKLF; v_call: TRBV7-2; clone_size: NA; j_call: TRBJ1-4
cdr3_aa: ASSLRTSESSYEQY; v_call: TRBV5-1; clone_size: NA; j_call: TRBJ2-7
cdr3_aa: ATMDVTGEPLF; v_call: TRBV7-2; clone_size: NA; j_call: TRBJ1-4
cdr3_aa: ASSRDTIQETQY; v_call: TRBV5-6; clone_size: NA; j_call: TRBJ2-5
cdr3_aa: ASSKTSGGEETQY; v_call: TRBV5-4; clone_size: NA; j_call: TRBJ2-5
cdr3_aa: ASSISTNTEAF; v_call: TRBV19; clone_size: few; j_call: TRBJ1-1
cdr3_aa: SGGGGQVGRYGYT; v_call: TRBV29-1; clone_size: NA; j_call: TRBJ1-2
cdr3_aa: ASSFPPGEAF; v_call: TRBV7-2; clone_size: many; j_call: TRBJ1-1
cdr3_aa: ASSFHGSDQFT; v_call: TRBV7-9; clone_size: NA; j_call: TRBJ1-2
cdr3_aa: TSSFWLAGGREQY; v_call: TRBV7-2; clone_size: NA; j_call: TRBJ2-7
cdr3_aa: ATSDPSGGNNEQF; v_call: TRBV24-1; clone_size: many; j_call: TRBJ2-1
cdr3_aa: ASSEGGDWDEQY; v_call: TRBV6-1; clone_size: many; j_call: TRBJ2-7
cdr3_aa: ASTRRSRTGGYNEQY; v_call: TRBV6-2/TRBV6-3; clone_size: NA; j_call: NA
cdr3_aa: ASSPPGATNEKL; v_call: TRBV7-4; clone_size: NA; j_call: TRBJ2-7
cdr3_aa: ASSPGGKNTEAF; v_call: TRBV6-1; clone_size: NA; j_call: TRBJ1-1
cdr3_aa: ASSIGQGRIEQF; v_call: TRBV19; clone_size: many; j_call: TRBJ2-1
cdr3_aa: ASKGTGQYTDTQY; v_call: TRBV6-5; clone_size: NA; j_call: TRBJ2-3
cdr3_aa: ASSVRATGGSGYT; v_call: TRBV5-1; clone_size: NA; j_call: TRBJ1-2
cdr3_aa: ASSVGRGGAPPH; v_call: TRBV9; clone_size: NA; j_call: TRBJ1-5
cdr3_aa: ASSLEGLQSGDEQF; v_call: TRBV5-1; clone_size: few; j_call: TRBJ2-1
cdr3_aa: ASSAAPNTEAFS; v_call: TRBV9; clone_size: NA; j_call: TRBJ1-2
cdr3_aa: ASTREVGFGYT; v_call: TRBV10-3; clone_size: once; j_call: TRBJ1-2
cdr3_aa: ASKVDRDTGELF; v_call: TRBV6-6; clone_size: many; j_call: TRBJ2-2
cdr3_aa: SATRQGMVRDEQF; v_call: TRBV20-1; clone_size: NA; j_call: TRBJ2-1
cdr3_aa: ASSHLDRTYGYT; v_call: TRBV3-1; clone_size: NA; j_call: TRBJ1-2
cdr3_aa: ASSESRNYGYT; v_call: TRBV2; clone_size: many; j_call: TRBJ1-2
cdr3_aa: SARQGVNQPQH; v_call: TRBV20-1; clone_size: NA; j_call: TRBJ1-5
cdr3_aa: ASSNPERGGKGYT; v_call: TRBV6-1; clone_size: many; j_call: TRBJ1-2
cdr3_aa: SARKEGNEAF; v_call: TRBV20-1; clone_size: NA; j_call: TRBJ1-1
cdr3_aa: SAVTPQETYDQY; v_call: TRBV29-1; clone_size: NA; j_call: TRBJ2-7
cdr3_aa: ASSARTTDTQY; v_call: TRBV2; clone_size: many; j_call: TRBJ2-3
cdr3_aa: ASSLSAGVGGTLNEQF; v_call: TRBV12-3/TRBV12-4; clone_size: many; j_call: TRBJ2-1
cdr3_aa: SAAQGTNYSYT; v_call: TRBV20-1; clone_size: NA; j_call: TRBJ1-2
cdr3_aa: ASSITGGPDTQY; v_call: TRBV19; clone_size: many; j_call: TRBJ2-3
cdr3_aa: SARPQGDTEAF; v_call: TRBV20-1; clone_size: many; j_call: TRBJ1-1
cdr3_aa: ASSENQGDGYT; v_call: TRBV6-1; clone_size: NA; j_call: TRBJ1-2
cdr3_aa: SARERNDGYT; v_call: TRBV20-1; clone_size: NA; j_call: TRBJ1-2
cdr3_aa: ASSLDARYNEQF; v_call: TRBV11-3; clone_size: NA; j_call: TRBJ2-1
cdr3_aa: SAGKEPGQGNTEAF; v_call: TRBV20-1; clone_size: NA; j_call: TRBJ1-1
cdr3_aa: SARDREVYTEAF; v_call: TRBV20-1; clone_size: NA; j_call: TRBJ1-1
cdr3_aa: ASSPQGPDNKPPHQT; v_call: TRBV19; clone_size: NA; j_call: TRBJ2-6
cdr3_aa: TSSQTSVYFCAISGDLNSPLH; v_call: TRBV12-3/TRBV12-4; clone_size: NA; j_call: TRBJ1-6
cdr3_aa: ASRFLNTNYGYT; v_call: TRBV5-4; clone_size: many; j_call: TRBJ1-2
cdr3_aa: ASSGGTVSAYEQN; v_call: TRBV2; clone_size: NA; j_call: TRBJ2-6
cdr3_aa: ASPPRGANVLT; v_call: TRBV4-3; clone_size: NA; j_call: TRBJ2-6
cdr3_aa: ASSLFNEQF; v_call: TRBV7-9; clone_size: many; j_call: TRBJ2-1
cdr3_aa: ASQRAGKPNSNQPQH; v_call: TRBV2; clone_size: few; j_call: TRBJ1-5
cdr3_aa: ATSRTGSRDGYT; v_call: TRBV15; clone_size: NA; j_call: TRBJ1-2
cdr3_aa: ASSARDSEAF; v_call: TRBV9; clone_size: few; j_call: TRBJ1-1
cdr3_aa: ASSSASYGVQPQH; v_call: TRBV19; clone_size: many; j_call: TRBJ1-5